Below are 5 T cell receptor beta chains sequenced from a single sample in a study of blood T cell repertoires in COVID-19 (dated by TCRdb to 2018 to 2020). Libraries were built with the immunoSEQ multiplex PCR assay. TCRdb re-hosts the immuneACCESS table, in-frame sequences only. Its copies lack some clones; in the studies checked, an unresolved V gene accounts for under half of them, and the cause for the rest is not known. The sample profile shows more than 130,000 clones; 84% of them were found once. The leading ten clones occupy just under 9% of the sample. Source material: peripheral blood. These receptors were obtained from an elderly woman in a cohort sampled during active or convalescent COVID-19.

This clone was counted once. This chain connects TRBV5-1 to TRBJ1-4; 7 bases line up with TRBD1. Germline V gene lookup returns CDR1 SGHRS and CDR2 YFSETQ. V shed 4 bases and J 3 bases; nucleotides not matched to a gene: 6. This CDR3 is built from 15 residues. In nucleotides, the CDR3 is TGCGCCAGCAGCCGTAGGGGGCTTTCTAATGAAAAACTGTTTTTT. This codes for CASSRRGLSNEKLFF.

This chain connects TRBV3-1 (or the pseudogene TRBV3-2) to TRBJ2-3, with 12 bases lining up with TRBD2. This CDR3 has 16 amino acids. Germline trimming cut 4 bases from V and 5 bases from J; bases unmatched to any gene: 7. The germline gives CDR1 LGHDT, CDR2 YNNKEL (reference sequence). This chain's CDR3 is CASSRSSGGARDTQYF. The DNA of the CDR3 is TGTGCCAGCAGCCGCTCTAGCGGGGGGGCGAGAGATACGCAGTATTTT.

The chain combines TRBV11-3 with TRBJ2-7, with 9 bases aligning to TRBD2. This CDR3 is 14 amino acids long. The germline gives CDR1 SGHNT, CDR2 YENEEA. J gave up 1 base and V 5 bases, and 3 bases lay outside the gene matches. The CDR3 reads CASSRLAESYEQYF. Here the CDR3 DNA reads TGTGCCAGCAGCCGACTAGCGGAATCCTACGAGCAGTACTTC.

The chain employs TRBV7-3 and TRBJ2-1, with 12 bases identical to TRBD2. The CDR3 is 14 amino acids. CDR1 is SGHTA, CDR2 FQGTGA, per germline. The V segment lost 5 bases and the J segment 12 bases; nucleotides outside the gene matches: 8. The CDR3 sequence is CASSPSGGAIRQFF. The CDR3 bases are TGTGCCAGCAGCCCTAGCGGGGGGGCAATTAGGCAGTTCTTC.

CDR3 amino acids: CALPEEQYV. The CDR3 DNA sequence: TGCGCCCTACCGGAGGAGCAGTACGTC. The J gene is TRBJ2-7, the V gene TRBV23-1; D unclear. TRBV23-1 counts as an open reading frame of uncertain function. This CDR3 is 9 amino acids long. V was clipped by 11 bases and J by 7 bases, with 9 bases between them.